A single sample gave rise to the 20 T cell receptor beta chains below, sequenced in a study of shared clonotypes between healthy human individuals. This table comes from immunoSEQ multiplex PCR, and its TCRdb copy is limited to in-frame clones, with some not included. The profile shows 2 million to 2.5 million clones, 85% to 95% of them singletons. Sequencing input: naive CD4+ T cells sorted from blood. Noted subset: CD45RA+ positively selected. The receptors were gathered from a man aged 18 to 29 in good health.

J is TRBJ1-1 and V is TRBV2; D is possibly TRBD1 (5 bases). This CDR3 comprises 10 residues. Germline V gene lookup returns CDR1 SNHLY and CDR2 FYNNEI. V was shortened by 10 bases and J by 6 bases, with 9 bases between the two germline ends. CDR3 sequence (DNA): TGTGCCATCAGGGCTGCTGAAGCTTTCTTT. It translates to CAIRAAEAFF.

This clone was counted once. CDR3 in DNA: TGTGCCAGCAGCCCTTCGACAGGGCGTCGGACTGAAGCTTTCTTT. This encodes CASSPSTGRRTEAFF. This chain links TRBV7-8 with TRBJ1-1; 7 positions agree with TRBD1. V shed 5 bases and J 5 bases; nucleotides not matched to a gene: 11. The V gene's germline CDR1 is SGHVS and CDR2 FQNEAQ. This CDR3 region has 15 residues. The variable domain in full, with the rest retrieved from reference TRBV7-8 and TRBJ1-1, is GAGVSQSPRYKVAKRGQDVALRCDPISGHVSLFWYQQALGQGPEFLTYFQNEAQLDKSGLPSDRFFAERPEGSVSTLKIQRTQQEDSAVYLCASSPSTGRRTEAFFGQGTRLTVV.

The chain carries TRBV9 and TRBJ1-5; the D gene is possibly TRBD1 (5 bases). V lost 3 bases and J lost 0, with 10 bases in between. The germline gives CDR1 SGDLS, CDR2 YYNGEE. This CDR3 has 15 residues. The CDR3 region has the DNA TGTGCCAGCAGCGCCTCGACAGATAGCAATCAGCCCCAGCATTTT. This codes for CASSASTDSNQPQHF.

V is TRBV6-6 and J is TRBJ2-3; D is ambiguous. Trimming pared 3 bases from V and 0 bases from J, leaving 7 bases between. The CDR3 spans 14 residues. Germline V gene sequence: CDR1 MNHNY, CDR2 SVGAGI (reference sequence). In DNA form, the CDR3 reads TGTGCCAGCAGTTATGGGTCTAGCACAGATACGCAGTATTTT. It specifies CASSYGSSTDTQYF.

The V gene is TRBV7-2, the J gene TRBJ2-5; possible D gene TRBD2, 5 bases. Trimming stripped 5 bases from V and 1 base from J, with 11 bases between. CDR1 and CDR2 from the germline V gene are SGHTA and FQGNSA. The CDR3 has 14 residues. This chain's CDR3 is CASSPMRAQETQYF. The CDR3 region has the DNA TGTGCCAGCAGCCCTATGCGGGCCCAAGAGACCCAGTACTTC. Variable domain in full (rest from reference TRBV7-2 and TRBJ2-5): GAGVSQSPSNKVTEKGKDVELRCDPISGHTALYWYRQSLGQGLEFLIYFQGNSAPDKSGLPSDRFSAERTGGSVSTLTIQRTQQEDSAVYLCASSPMRAQETQYFGPGTRLLVL.

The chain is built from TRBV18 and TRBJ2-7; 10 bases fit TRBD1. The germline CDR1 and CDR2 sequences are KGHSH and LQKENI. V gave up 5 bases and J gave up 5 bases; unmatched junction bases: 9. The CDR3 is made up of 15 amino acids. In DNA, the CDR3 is TGTGCCAGCTCAACGTCCGGGACAGGGGTTAACGAGCAGTACTTC. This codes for CASSTSGTGVNEQYF.

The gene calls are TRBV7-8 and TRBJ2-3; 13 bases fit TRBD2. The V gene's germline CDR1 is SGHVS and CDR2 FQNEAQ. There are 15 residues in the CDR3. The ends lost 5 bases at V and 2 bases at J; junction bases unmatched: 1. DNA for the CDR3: TGTGCCAGCAGCGGGACTAGCGGGAACACAGATACGCAGTATTTT. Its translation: CASSGTSGNTDTQYF.

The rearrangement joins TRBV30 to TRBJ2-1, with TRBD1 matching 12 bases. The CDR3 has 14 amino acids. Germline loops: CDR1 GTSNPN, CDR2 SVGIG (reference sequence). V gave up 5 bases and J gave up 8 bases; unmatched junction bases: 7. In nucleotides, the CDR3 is TGTGCCTGGGGGCAGGGACAGGGGGCCGATGAGCAGTTCTTC. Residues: CAWGQGQGADEQFF.

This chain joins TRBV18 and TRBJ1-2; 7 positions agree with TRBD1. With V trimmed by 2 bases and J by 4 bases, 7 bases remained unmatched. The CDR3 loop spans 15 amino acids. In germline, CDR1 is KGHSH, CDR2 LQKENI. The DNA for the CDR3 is TGTGCCAGCTCACCAATCGCGACAGGGACCTATGGCTACACCTTC. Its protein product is CASSPIATGTYGYTF.

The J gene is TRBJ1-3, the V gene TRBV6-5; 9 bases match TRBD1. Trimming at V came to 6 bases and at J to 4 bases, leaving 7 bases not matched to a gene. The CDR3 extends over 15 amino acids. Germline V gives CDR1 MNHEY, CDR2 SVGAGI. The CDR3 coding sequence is TGTGCCAGCAGCCAGACAGGGGGGTACGGAAACACCATATATTTT. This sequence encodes CASSQTGGYGNTIYF.

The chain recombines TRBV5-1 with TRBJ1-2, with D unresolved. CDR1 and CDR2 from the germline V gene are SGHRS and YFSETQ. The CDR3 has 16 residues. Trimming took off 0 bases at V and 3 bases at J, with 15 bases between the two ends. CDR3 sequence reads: CASSLGTVPAYYGYTF. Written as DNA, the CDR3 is TGCGCCAGCAGCTTGGGGACTGTCCCGGCCTACTATGGCTACACCTTC.

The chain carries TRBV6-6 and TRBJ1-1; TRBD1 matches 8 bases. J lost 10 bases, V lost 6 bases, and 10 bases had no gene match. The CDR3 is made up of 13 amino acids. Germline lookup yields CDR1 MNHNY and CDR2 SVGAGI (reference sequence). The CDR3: CASRGNDRGLAFF. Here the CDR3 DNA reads TGTGCCAGCAGGGGCAACGACAGGGGACTAGCTTTCTTT.

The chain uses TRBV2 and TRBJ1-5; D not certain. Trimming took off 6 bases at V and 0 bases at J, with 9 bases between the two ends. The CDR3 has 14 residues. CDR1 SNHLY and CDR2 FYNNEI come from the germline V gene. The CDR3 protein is CASRKEYSNQPQHF. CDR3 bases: TGTGCCAGCAGGAAGGAGTATAGCAATCAGCCCCAGCATTTT.

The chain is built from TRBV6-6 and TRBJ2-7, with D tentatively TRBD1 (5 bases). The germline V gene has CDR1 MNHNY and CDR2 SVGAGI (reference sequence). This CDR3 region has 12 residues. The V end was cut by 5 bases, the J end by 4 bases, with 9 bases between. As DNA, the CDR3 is TGTGCCAGCAGTGCTACAGGATACGAGCAGTACTTC. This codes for CASSATGYEQYF.

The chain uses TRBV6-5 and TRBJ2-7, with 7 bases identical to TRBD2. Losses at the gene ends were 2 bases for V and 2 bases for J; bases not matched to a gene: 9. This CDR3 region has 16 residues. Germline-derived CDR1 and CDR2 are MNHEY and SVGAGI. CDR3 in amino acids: CASSYGRGGGAYEQYF. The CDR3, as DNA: TGTGCCAGCAGTTACGGTCGAGGCGGGGGAGCCTACGAGCAGTACTTC.

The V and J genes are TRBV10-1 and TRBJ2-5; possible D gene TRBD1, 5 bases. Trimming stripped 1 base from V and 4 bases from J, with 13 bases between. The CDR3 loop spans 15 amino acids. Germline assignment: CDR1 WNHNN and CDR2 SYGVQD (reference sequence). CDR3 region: CASSEFSGSGETQYF. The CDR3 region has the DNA TGCGCCAGCAGTGAGTTTTCAGGGTCCGGAGAGACCCAGTACTTC.

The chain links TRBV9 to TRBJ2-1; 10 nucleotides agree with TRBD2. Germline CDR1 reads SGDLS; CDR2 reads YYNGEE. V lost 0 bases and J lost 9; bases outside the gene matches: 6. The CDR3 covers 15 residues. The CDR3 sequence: CASSVALAGGGEQFF. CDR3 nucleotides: TGTGCCAGCAGCGTAGCGTTAGCGGGGGGAGGTGAGCAGTTCTTC.

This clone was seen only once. Here the CDR3 DNA reads TGCGCCAGCAGTGAATACGGCGGCGGGATTAGCGCCCAGTTCTTC. Translation: CASSEYGGGISAQFF. The V gene is TRBV10-1, the J gene TRBJ2-1; maybe TRBD2 (6 bases). Germline CDR1 and CDR2: WNHNN and SYGVQD (reference sequence). V was cut by 3 bases and J by 13 bases, with 22 bases left in between. The CDR3 totals 15 residues.

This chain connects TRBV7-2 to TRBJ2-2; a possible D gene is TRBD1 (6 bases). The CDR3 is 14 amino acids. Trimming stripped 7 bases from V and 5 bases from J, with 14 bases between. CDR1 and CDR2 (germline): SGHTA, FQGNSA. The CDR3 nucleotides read TGTGCCAGCACGCAGGGGAAAAGGACCGGGGAGCTGTTTTTT. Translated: CASTQGKRTGELFF.

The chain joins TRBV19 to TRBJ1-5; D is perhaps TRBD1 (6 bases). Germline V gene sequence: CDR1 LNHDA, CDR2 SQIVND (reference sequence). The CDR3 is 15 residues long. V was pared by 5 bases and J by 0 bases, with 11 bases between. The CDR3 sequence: CASSPVTGSNQPQHF. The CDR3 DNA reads TGTGCCAGTAGTCCGGTGACAGGTAGCAATCAGCCCCAGCATTTT.